Listed below are T cell receptor beta chains from one sample, sequenced in a study of blood T cell repertoires in COVID-19. Profiled with immunoSEQ multiplex PCR; TCRdb holds only in-frame clones, not every one. In the table there are about 160,000 clones, about 80% of which are singletons. The sequencing input was PBMCs or T cells enriched from blood (not recorded which). The receptors here all came from a woman in her sixties who had recovered from COVID-19. CDR3s include the opening cysteine and the closing phenylalanine or tryptophan. A D gene is named only where the DNA matches it firmly.

D gene	V gene	J gene	CDR3 protein
-	TRBV12-3/TRBV12-4	TRBJ2-1	CASSFGGNEQFF
TRBD2	TRBV7-2	TRBJ2-3	CASRLGGGATDTQYF
TRBD1	TRBV14	TRBJ1-3	CASSLSGTAAGTIYF
TRBD1	TRBV2	TRBJ2-3	CASMYRGSTDTQYF
-	TRBV7-2	TRBJ1-2	CASSPRGGDGYTF
TRBD2	TRBV5-1	TRBJ2-7	CASSTGTSGGEEYF
-	TRBV18	TRBJ1-1	CASSPVGGNTEAFF
-	TRBV4-1	TRBJ1-6	CASSLGVVDSPLHF
-	TRBV3-1/TRBV3-2	TRBJ1-1	CASRGGGEAFF
TRBD1	TRBV29-1	TRBJ1-2	CSVVDGQGAYGYTF
-	TRBV3-1/TRBV3-2	TRBJ2-3	CACRGSSTDTQYF
-	TRBV29-1	TRBJ2-2	CSVNGQPDNTGELFF
-	TRBV21-1	TRBJ1-2	CASSPEADLANYGYTF
TRBD1	TRBV29-1	TRBJ2-1	CSDRGLAYNEQFF
TRBD1	TRBV2	TRBJ1-5	CASSFETGGYQPQHF
-	TRBV4-2	TRBJ1-6	CASSQTGSGINSPLHF
-	TRBV10-3	TRBJ2-5	CAISESGEETQYF
-	TRBV7-8	TRBJ1-3	CASSLGAAASGNTIYF
-	TRBV21-1	TRBJ1-2	CASSKDRENGYTF
-	TRBV21-1	TRBJ2-1	CASSKDGTGGRDEQFF
TRBD1	TRBV25-1	TRBJ2-3	CASSPGTGSDTQYF
TRBD1	TRBV7-9	TRBJ1-5	CASSGRETGFGQPQHF
-	TRBV2	TRBJ2-1	CASSFAGNEQFF
TRBD2	TRBV5-6	TRBJ2-7	CASSSLAAPYEQYF
-	TRBV2	TRBJ1-2	CASSSIMTYDGYTF
TRBD1	TRBV2	TRBJ2-2	CASGYRGQSGELFF
-	TRBV6-5	TRBJ1-1	CATPGIGTEAFF
-	TRBV2	TRBJ1-1	CASSVGQVSEAFF
-	TRBV27	TRBJ1-5	CASSLNRGNQPQHF
-	TRBV5-4	TRBJ2-5	CASSTFEARQETQYF
TRBD1	TRBV7-2	TRBJ1-4	CASSFAGTGYEKLFF
-	TRBV15	TRBJ1-1	CATSTLQGNEAFF
-	TRBV5-1	TRBJ1-3	CASSLGAGNTIYF